The 30 T cell receptor beta chains below come from one sample, sequenced in a study of radiotherapy plus CTLA-4 blockade in lung cancer. Libraries were prepared by immunoSEQ multiplex PCR; TCRdb keeps only in-frame clonotypes and omits some of them. The top ten clones hold approximately 9.9% of a sample with 40,000 to 45,000 clones, about 75% of them seen once. The material sequenced was peripheral blood, taken from a patient treated with radiotherapy plus ipilimumab. All receptors derive from a human donor with non-small cell lung cancer who had stable disease on radiotherapy plus ipilimumab.

The V and J genes are TRBV6-5 and TRBJ2-1, with D perhaps matching TRBD2 (6 bases). The CDR3 totals 12 residues. The germline V and J ends were trimmed by 5 bases and 10 bases, with 12 bases remaining between them. The germline V gene has CDR1 MNHEY and CDR2 SVGAGI. CDR3 residues: CASSEGAGEQFF. DNA of the CDR3: TGTGCCAGCAGTGAAGGGGCGGGGGAGCAGTTCTTC.

The CDR3 DNA follows: TGTGCCAGTAGTTTGGGACAAAACGGCGGGGAGACCCAGTACTTC. Amino acid sequence: CASSLGQNGGETQYF. The chain combines TRBV19 with TRBJ2-5, with D possibly being TRBD1 (6 bases). Germline V gene data show CDR1 as LNHDA and CDR2 as SQIVND (reference sequence). V lost 5 bases and J lost 5, with 18 bases in between. This CDR3 contains 15 residues.

The V gene is TRBV15, the J gene TRBJ1-3; 7 bases fit TRBD1. CDR1 is LNHNV and CDR2 is YYDKDF in the germline V gene (reference sequence). The CDR3 contains 16 residues. The ends lost 0 bases at V and 5 bases at J; junction bases unmatched: 7. The CDR3 loop reads CATSRDQAQGRNTIYF. The CDR3 bases are TGTGCCACCAGCAGAGACCAGGCACAGGGGAGAAACACCATATATTTT. Looking up the rest from reference TRBV15 and TRBJ1-3 gives the full variable domain: DAMVIQNPRYQVTQFGKPVTLSCSQTLNHNVMYWYQQKSSQAPKLLFHYYDKDFNNEADTPDNFQSRRPNTSFCFLDIRSPGLGDTAMYLCATSRDQAQGRNTIYFGEGSWLTVV.

The rearrangement joins TRBV9 to TRBJ1-3, with D perhaps matching TRBD1 (5 bases). The CDR3 length is 15 residues. CDR1 is SGDLS, CDR2 YYNGEE, per germline. V was trimmed by 0 bases and J by 2 bases, leaving 9 bases between them. The DNA for the CDR3 is TGTGCCAGCAGCGTAGCGCAGGGAACTGGAAACACCATATATTTT. It encodes CASSVAQGTGNTIYF.

This chain links TRBV5-1 with TRBJ2-3; possibly TRBD1 for D (5 bases). The CDR3 is 14 amino acids. The germline V gene encodes CDR1 SGHRS and CDR2 YFSETQ. Trimming removed 0 bases from V and 5 bases from J, with 10 bases in between. The CDR3 loop is CASSLGRARDTQYF. CDR3 nucleotide sequence: TGCGCCAGCAGCTTGGGCAGGGCAAGAGATACGCAGTATTTT.

The V and J genes are TRBV7-9 and TRBJ2-5, with D maybe TRBD2 (5 bases). Germline V gives CDR1 SEHNR, CDR2 FQNEAQ (reference sequence). The CDR3 spans 14 residues. With 2 bases removed from V and 1 base from J, the gap between germline ends came to 8 bases. The CDR3 loop is CASSLSGIQETQYF. The DNA of the CDR3 is TGTGCCAGCAGCTTATCCGGGATCCAAGAGACCCAGTACTTC.

This chain connects TRBV30 to TRBJ1-5, with D unresolved. Germline CDR1 reads GTSNPN; CDR2 reads SVGIG (reference sequence). V was trimmed by 0 bases and J by 3 bases, leaving 6 bases between them. This CDR3 has 13 amino acids. The CDR3 spells CAWSVSVNQPQHF. The CDR3 DNA is TGTGCCTGGAGTGTGTCGGTCAATCAGCCCCAGCATTTT.

The CDR3 is CASSTDRDDTEAFF. The DNA of the CDR3 is TGTGCCAGCAGCACGGACAGGGACGACACTGAAGCTTTCTTT. The chain joins TRBV11-2 to TRBJ1-1; 8 bases fit TRBD1. The V gene end was trimmed by 5 bases and the J gene end by 3 bases; junction bases not matched to a gene: 5. This CDR3 contains 14 residues. Germline V gene sequence: CDR1 SGHAT, CDR2 FQNNGV. Complete variable domain (other parts from reference TRBV11-2 and TRBJ1-1): EAGVAQSPRYKIIEKRQSVAFWCNPISGHATLYWYQQILGQGPKLLIQFQNNGVVDDSQLPKDRFSAERLKGVDSTLKIQPAKLEDSAVYLCASSTDRDDTEAFFGQGTRLTVV.

The rearrangement joins TRBV6-1 to TRBJ1-2; D gene uncertain. Germline values: CDR1 MNHNS, CDR2 SASEGT. Trimming shortened V by 8 bases and J by 4 bases, and 14 bases separated the two germline ends. The CDR3 length is 13 residues. CDR3 sequence (DNA): TGTGCCAGCCCCCCCCCATTCGGCTATGGCTACACCTTC. Translation gives CASPPPFGYGYTF.

The rearrangement links TRBV5-4 to TRBJ2-6; TRBD1 aligns across 12 bases. Germline CDR1 is SGHNT and CDR2 is YYREEE (reference sequence). V lost 4 bases and J lost 2; bases outside the gene matches: 4. The CDR3 extends over 17 amino acids. The CDR3 DNA follows: TGTGCCAGCAGCCCCGGGACAGGGGGCGCTGGGGCCAACGTCCTGACTTTC. It codes for CASSPGTGGAGANVLTF.

The CDR3 DNA follows: TGTGCCTGGAATCCGGGAAACTCTGGGGCCAACGTCCTGACTTTC. Translating gives CAWNPGNSGANVLTF. The gene calls are TRBV30 and TRBJ2-6; D might be TRBD2 (5 bases). With 4 bases removed from V and 0 bases from J, the gap between germline ends came to 10 bases. Germline V gives CDR1 GTSNPN, CDR2 SVGIG (reference sequence). The CDR3 has 15 amino acids.

The sample holds one count of this clone. The chain employs TRBV5-4 and TRBJ2-1; perhaps TRBD2 as D (5 bases). The ends were cut back, 1 base at V and 7 bases at J, with 18 bases in the middle. The germline gives CDR1 SGHNT, CDR2 YYREEE (reference sequence). The CDR3 contains 16 residues. The CDR3 region is CASSLSVHTGENEQFF. In DNA form, the CDR3 reads TGTGCCAGCAGCTTGAGTGTCCATACCGGGGAAAATGAGCAGTTCTTC. The variable domain in full, with the rest retrieved from reference TRBV5-4 and TRBJ2-1, is ETGVTQSPTHLIKTRGQQVTLRCSSQSGHNTVSWYQQALGQGPQFIFQYYREEENGRGNFPPRFSGLQFPNYSSELNVNALELDDSALYLCASSLSVHTGENEQFFGPGTRLTVL.

This chain links TRBV10-3 with TRBJ1-2; D is perhaps TRBD1 (5 bases). The CDR3 totals 12 residues. The germline V gene encodes CDR1 ENHRY and CDR2 SYGVKD. Trimming stripped 5 bases from V and 5 bases from J, with 9 bases between. The CDR3 is CAISFDSYGYTF. The CDR3 DNA reads TGTGCCATCAGTTTCGACAGTTATGGCTACACCTTC.

This chain links TRBV10-2 with TRBJ2-1; D possibly corresponds to TRBD1 (5 bases). V was clipped by 8 bases and J by 6 bases, with 17 bases between them. The CDR3 totals 14 residues. Germline V CDR1 and CDR2: WSHSY, SAAADI. As DNA, the CDR3 is TGCGCCAGCTGGTCAGGGTCGCTAGGCAATGAGCAGTTCTTC. This translates into CASWSGSLGNEQFF.

Comments on this clone: The sample holds other DNA sequences that translate to the same CDR3. The chain links TRBV6-5 to TRBJ1-1; a weak D match, TRBD1 (6 bases). This CDR3 spans 14 amino acids. Germline lookup yields CDR1 MNHEY and CDR2 SVGAGI. Trimming cost V 0 bases and J 5 bases, with 10 bases left between them. The CDR3 nucleotides are TGTGCCAGCAGTTACTCACAGGGTAGAACTGAAGCTTTCTTT. It yields the protein CASSYSQGRTEAFF.

The chain joins TRBV6-1 to TRBJ1-2, with no clear D. This CDR3 spans 14 amino acids. CDR1 and CDR2 from the germline V gene are MNHNS and SASEGT. Trimming removed 5 bases from V and 0 bases from J, with 10 bases in between. The CDR3 sequence is CASSLADSNYGYTF. The CDR3 coding sequence is TGTGCCAGCAGTTTGGCGGACTCTAACTATGGCTACACCTTC.

The rearrangement joins TRBV2 to TRBJ1-5, with 8 positions matching TRBD1. The CDR3 contains 15 residues. J gave up 3 bases and V 7 bases, and 8 bases lay outside the gene matches. Germline CDR1 reads SNHLY; CDR2 reads FYNNEI. CDR3 loop: CASTAGQVLNQPQHF. CDR3 in DNA: TGTGCCAGCACCGCGGGACAGGTTCTCAATCAGCCCCAGCATTTT.

The chain recombines TRBV16 with TRBJ2-7, with TRBD2 matching 7 bases. The V and J ends lost 3 bases and 2 bases, in that order; junction bases with no gene match: 4. CDR1 and CDR2 from the germline V gene are KGHSY and FQNENV. CDR3 length equals 14 residues. CDR3 in amino acids: CASSHLGRPYEQYF. In DNA form, the CDR3 reads TGTGCCAGCAGCCATCTCGGGAGGCCCTACGAGCAGTACTTC.

The rearrangement joins TRBV6-4 to TRBJ2-2, with 7 bases aligning to TRBD1. The CDR3 length is 16 residues. V was pared by 8 bases and J by 5 bases, with 14 bases of the junction left unmatched. Germline V CDR1 and CDR2: MRHNA, SNTAGT. CDR3 nucleotide sequence: TGTGCCAGCCGCAAAGAAGGGGGCCTTACAACCGGGGAGCTGTTTTTT. Its protein product is CASRKEGGLTTGELFF.

This chain links TRBV7-3 with TRBJ1-1; D unresolved. Germline assignment: CDR1 SGHTA and CDR2 FQGTGA. This CDR3 contains 13 residues. Trimming stripped 3 bases from V and 1 base from J, with 6 bases between. The CDR3 reads CASSFTANTEAFF. DNA for the CDR3: TGTGCCAGCAGCTTTACAGCGAACACTGAAGCTTTCTTT.

The V call is TRBV9, the J call TRBJ2-2; 7 bases agree with TRBD2. The germline V gene encodes CDR1 SGDLS and CDR2 YYNGEE. Losses at the gene ends were 0 bases for V and 6 bases for J; bases not matched to a gene: 5. There are 15 residues in the CDR3. CDR3 sequence (DNA): TGTGCCAGCAGCGTAGATCCGGGGGGAGCCGGGGAGCTGTTTTTT. Translating it yields CASSVDPGGAGELFF.

J is TRBJ1-2 and V is TRBV6-5; 7 nucleotides match TRBD1. This CDR3 has 15 amino acids. V dropped 6 bases and J dropped 4; count of bases not matched to a gene: 11. Germline V gene data show CDR1 as MNHEY and CDR2 as SVGAGI. CDR3 protein: CASRPPTGSGYGYTF. The DNA for the CDR3 is TGTGCCAGCAGACCCCCGACAGGGTCGGGCTATGGCTACACCTTC.

The rearrangement uses TRBV6-6 and TRBJ1-5; D remains unclear. The CDR3 has 15 amino acids. V lost 2 bases and J lost 0, with 8 bases in between. Germline CDR1 and CDR2: MNHNY and SVGAGI (reference sequence). CDR3 region: CASSYQPVSNQPQHF. As DNA, the CDR3 is TGTGCCAGCAGTTACCAACCGGTTAGCAATCAGCCCCAGCATTTT.

This clone was observed at least ten times. The chain recombines TRBV18 with TRBJ2-1, with 7 positions matching TRBD2. CDR3 length: 12 amino acids. Trimming cost V 3 bases and J 11 bases; bases outside gene matches: 4. Germline CDR1 KGHSH, CDR2 LQKENI. This chain's CDR3 is CASSPTGGQQFF. The CDR3 DNA follows: TGTGCCAGCTCACCCACGGGGGGTCAGCAGTTCTTC.

The chain combines TRBV27 with TRBJ2-3; unclear D gene. The CDR3 loop spans 12 amino acids. Germline V gene lookup returns CDR1 MNHEY and CDR2 SMNVEV (reference sequence). V lost 4 bases, J lost 5 bases, and 7 bases lay in between. CDR3 nucleotide sequence: TGTGCCAGCAGTTCGTTCGGAGATACGCAGTATTTT. It translates to CASSSFGDTQYF.

The CDR3 loop is CASSSGQGYYGYTF. The CDR3 DNA follows: TGTGCCAGCTCGTCAGGGCAGGGGTACTATGGCTACACCTTC. The chain has TRBV18 and TRBJ1-2; D might be TRBD1 (6 bases). Looked up from germline, CDR1 is KGHSH and CDR2 is LQKENI. V was pared by 6 bases and J by 3 bases, with 14 bases between. This CDR3 is built from 14 residues. Supplemented by reference TRBV18 and TRBJ1-2, the full variable domain reads NAGVMQNPRHLVRRRGQEARLRCSPMKGHSHVYWYRQLPEEGLKFMVYLQKENIIDESGMPKERFSAEFPKEGPSILRIQQVVRGDSAAYFCASSSGQGYYGYTFGSGTRLTVV.

This clone has a handful of counts. The V and J genes are TRBV7-2 and TRBJ2-5, with 11 bases that match TRBD2. The CDR3 runs 16 residues. The V gene's germline CDR1 is SGHTA and CDR2 FQGNSA. The junction had 2 bases not matched to a gene; V was cut back by 0 bases and J by 2 bases. The CDR3 sequence: CASSLATSGGQETQYF. The DNA for the CDR3 is TGTGCCAGCAGCTTAGCTACTAGCGGGGGACAAGAGACCCAGTACTTC.

The rearrangement links TRBV10-3 to TRBJ2-7, with a possible D match to TRBD2 (5 bases). Germline V CDR1 and CDR2: ENHRY, SYGVKD. V lost 4 bases and J lost 2, with 9 bases in between. The CDR3 is made up of 13 amino acids. The CDR3 DNA reads as TGTGCCATCAGTGGAGACGGGGCCTACGAGCAGTACTTC. It translates to CAISGDGAYEQYF.

The chain combines TRBV6-1 with TRBJ1-1; perhaps TRBD1 as D (6 bases). Germline CDR1 is MNHNS and CDR2 is SASEGT. The V gene lost 7 bases and the J gene lost 11 bases, with 20 bases spanning the gap. The CDR3 runs to 13 residues. The CDR3 protein is CASTQIVGARAFF. The CDR3 nucleotides are TGTGCCAGCACCCAGATCGTGGGGGCACGGGCTTTCTTT.

This sequence joins TRBV5-6 and TRBJ1-2; D is unclear. CDR1 is SGHDT and CDR2 is YYEEEE in the germline V gene. The ends were cut back, 0 bases at V and 0 bases at J, with 15 bases in the middle. The CDR3 length is 17 residues. The CDR3 loop is CASSLDPRGVTNYGYTF. Here the CDR3 DNA reads TGTGCCAGCAGCTTGGATCCCCGCGGGGTGACTAACTATGGCTACACCTTC.